This TCR beta chain was identified during a study of T cells in Graves' hyperthyroidism and ophthalmopathy. This clonotype was seen at least ten times. With 0 bases removed from V and 12 bases from J, the gap between germline ends came to 15 bases. This CDR3 spans 14 amino acids. The germline V gene encodes CDR1 SGHAT and CDR2 FQNNGV. TCR beta CDR3 regions were amplified from RNA transcripts. The HTBI primer set served for first-round RT-PCR of the TCR CDR3. MiXCR, applied by TCRdb to the multiplex PCR reads, yields one record per CDR3 protein. The sample holds about 290,000 distinct CDR3 sequences, about 15% seen once.

The TCR sequence derives from a man aged 25-40 years with Graves' hyperthyroidism. V usage is TRBV11-2 and J usage is TRBJ2-1, with no clear D. Sequences were obtained from blood. The CDR3 loop reads CASSLELYSVGQFF. As DNA, the CDR3 is TGTGCCAGCAGCTTAGAATTGTACTCGGTTGGGCAGTTCTTC.